The 18 T cell receptor beta chains below were found in one sample sequenced in a study of blood T cell repertoires in COVID-19. The protocol was immunoSEQ multiplex PCR, while the TCRdb copy is restricted to in-frame clones and leaves out a portion. This table holds 80,000 to 100,000 clones, 70% to 90% found once. The sequencing input was peripheral blood. These receptors were taken from a man in his 70s with acute or convalescent COVID-19.

This chain links TRBV1 with TRBJ2-5; the DNA was not used to check the table's D call, TRBD2. TRBV1 is a pseudogene segment. This CDR3 is 13 amino acids long. CDR3 protein: CTSSQGTRVAQYF. In DNA, the CDR3 is TGCACCAGCAGCCAGGGGACTAGGGTGGCCCAGTACTTC.

V gene TRBV2 combines with J gene TRBJ2-5; 11 bases align to TRBD2. CDR1 is SNHLY and CDR2 is FYNNEI in the germline V gene. The CDR3 has 14 residues. After removal of 6 bases from V and 7 bases from J, the junction contained 7 bases not matched to a gene. The CDR3 loop reads CASRLGLAGSTQYF. Here the CDR3 DNA reads TGTGCCAGCAGACTCGGACTAGCGGGCTCGACCCAGTACTTC.

The J gene is TRBJ1-1, the V gene TRBV15; 8 bases agree with TRBD1. Germline trimming cut 3 bases from V and 0 bases from J; bases unmatched to any gene: 3. CDR3 length: 15 amino acids. Germline V CDR1 and CDR2: LNHNV, YYDKDF (reference sequence). The CDR3 spells CATSSEQGVNTEAFF. Here the CDR3 DNA reads TGTGCCACCAGCAGCGAACAGGGGGTGAACACTGAAGCTTTCTTT.

The chain recombines TRBV11-2 with TRBJ1-2; D is ambiguous. Germline V lookup: CDR1 SGHAT, CDR2 FQNNGV. The V end lost 5 bases, the J end lost 4 bases, and 8 bases lay between the germline ends. This CDR3 spans 12 amino acids. The CDR3 is CASSPRGYGYTF. In DNA form, the CDR3 reads TGTGCCAGCAGCCCCCGCGGCTATGGCTACACCTTC. Drawing the rest from reference TRBV11-2 and TRBJ1-2, the complete variable domain is EAGVAQSPRYKIIEKRQSVAFWCNPISGHATLYWYQQILGQGPKLLIQFQNNGVVDDSQLPKDRFSAERLKGVDSTLKIQPAKLEDSAVYLCASSPRGYGYTFGSGTRLTVV.

The V call is TRBV19, the J call TRBJ1-6; weak D call: TRBD1 (6 bases). V was pared by 5 bases and J by 6 bases, with 11 bases between. The CDR3 is made up of 14 amino acids. Germline assignment: CDR1 LNHDA and CDR2 SQIVND (reference sequence). For the CDR3, the DNA is TGTGCCAGTAGTGGACAGAACCGTAATTCACCCCTCCACTTT. It encodes CASSGQNRNSPLHF. The full variable domain, in which reference TRBV19 and TRBJ1-6 provide the parts outside the CDR3, is DGGITQSPKYLFRKEGQNVTLSCEQNLNHDAMYWYRQDPGQGLRLIYYSQIVNDFQKGDIAEGYSVSREKKESFPLTVTSAQKNPTAFYLCASSGQNRNSPLHFGNGTRLTVT.

The chain joins TRBV2 to TRBJ1-2; D call uncertain. Germline V lookup: CDR1 SNHLY, CDR2 FYNNEI. This CDR3 region has 13 residues. The germline V and J ends were trimmed by 6 bases and 2 bases, with 10 bases remaining between them. CDR3 in amino acids: CASRQWANYGYTF. CDR3 nucleotide sequence: TGTGCCAGCAGACAGTGGGCCAACTATGGCTACACCTTC.

The chain carries TRBV7-6 and TRBJ1-1; D gene uncertain. The CDR3 covers 13 residues. Germline V gene lookup returns CDR1 SGHVS and CDR2 FNYEAQ. Deletions cut 0 bases from V and 6 bases from J, with 8 bases between. The CDR3 DNA is TGTGCCAGCAGCTTAGCGCGAGGATCTGAAGCTTTCTTT. It encodes CASSLARGSEAFF.

The chain joins TRBV7-9 to TRBJ1-2; 9 nucleotides agree with TRBD1. The junction had 4 bases not matched to a gene; V was cut back by 5 bases and J by 6 bases. This CDR3 has 13 amino acids. Germline loops: CDR1 SEHNR, CDR2 FQNEAQ (reference sequence). CDR3 region: CASSLGQGHGYTF. The DNA for the CDR3 is TGTGCCAGCAGCCTCGGACAGGGGCATGGCTACACCTTC. The complete variable domain, with remaining parts taken from reference TRBV7-9 and TRBJ1-2, reads DTGVSQNPRHKITKRGQNVTFRCDPISEHNRLYWYRQTLGQGPEFLTYFQNEAQLEKSRLLSDRFSAERPKGSFSTLEIQRTEQGDSAMYLCASSLGQGHGYTFGSGTRLTVV.

The chain has TRBV3-1 (or the pseudogene TRBV3-2) and TRBJ1-5; D is perhaps TRBD1 (6 bases). V shed 3 bases and J shed 6 bases, with 15 bases lying between them. Per germline, CDR1 LGHDT and CDR2 YNNKEL (reference sequence). The CDR3 covers 15 residues. The CDR3 spells CASSQGSQGFQPQHF. CDR3 sequence (DNA): TGTGCCAGCAGCCAGGGGTCACAGGGCTTTCAGCCCCAGCATTTT.

The chain combines TRBV5-1 with TRBJ2-1, with a possible D match to TRBD1 (5 bases). The CDR3 sequence is 14 residues long. Germline-derived CDR1 and CDR2 are SGHRS and YFSETQ. With 2 bases removed from V and 6 bases from J, the gap between germline ends came to 12 bases. This CDR3 is CASSLGVTGNEQFF. The CDR3 nucleotides read TGCGCCAGCAGCTTAGGGGTCACGGGCAATGAGCAGTTCTTC. Looking up the rest from reference TRBV5-1 and TRBJ2-1 gives the full variable domain: KAGVTQTPRYLIKTRGQQVTLSCSPISGHRSVSWYQQTPGQGLQFLFEYFSETQRNKGNFPGRFSGRQFSNSRSEMNVSTLELGDSALYLCASSLGVTGNEQFFGPGTRLTVL.

V is TRBV2 and J is TRBJ2-3; D perhaps matches TRBD2 (6 bases). V dropped 6 bases and J dropped 0 bases, with 10 bases sitting between them. Germline assignment: CDR1 SNHLY and CDR2 FYNNEI. The CDR3 is 14 residues long. In nucleotides, the CDR3 is TGTGCCAGCAGGGGCGGGGACAGCACAGATACGCAGTATTTT. It is translated as CASRGGDSTDTQYF.

The genes are TRBV12-2 and TRBJ2-6; the D call of TRBD2 is as the table states it, not checked on the DNA. TRBV12-2 is a known pseudogene. The length of the CDR3 is 14 residues. CDR3 in DNA: TGTGCAAGTCGCTTGAGGGCGTCTCCCAACGTCCTGACTTTC. It specifies CASRLRASPNVLTF.

This rearrangement joins TRBV5-1 to TRBJ1-1, with 7 bases that match TRBD1. V was pared by 4 bases and J by 0 bases, with 6 bases of the junction left unmatched. The CDR3 runs 15 residues. The V gene's germline CDR1 is SGHRS and CDR2 YFSETQ. The CDR3 region is CASSHSGGLNTEAFF. The CDR3 nucleotides are TGCGCCAGCAGCCACTCAGGGGGTCTGAACACTGAAGCTTTCTTT.

The rearrangement uses TRBV11-2 and TRBJ2-2; 7 bases map to TRBD1. CDR3 length equals 16 residues. V lost 1 base to trimming and J lost 5 bases; unmatched junction nucleotides: 7. CDR1 and CDR2 from the germline V gene are SGHAT and FQNNGV. The CDR3, as DNA: TGTGCCAGCAGCTTAGTAGGGGGCGCAAGGACCGGGGAGCTGTTTTTT. It is translated as CASSLVGGARTGELFF.

V and J are TRBV6-5 and TRBJ1-3; D gene ambiguous. CDR1 MNHEY and CDR2 SVGAGI come from the germline V gene. The CDR3 runs to 13 residues. The ends were cut back, 8 bases at V and 3 bases at J, with 11 bases in the middle. The CDR3 region has the DNA TGTGCCAGCGGAGGGTTGAGTGGAAACACCATATATTTT. The encoded protein is CASGGLSGNTIYF.

The V call is TRBV6-1, the J call TRBJ1-6, with unresolved D. Germline CDR1 is MNHNS and CDR2 is SASEGT. CDR3 length: 13 amino acids. The germline V and J ends were trimmed by 2 bases and 10 bases, with 9 bases remaining between them. CDR3 sequence (DNA): TGTGCCAGCAGTGAATCGGGGAGCTCACCCCTCCACTTT. This sequence encodes CASSESGSSPLHF.

The chain uses TRBV4-2 and TRBJ2-4, with 7 nucleotides matching TRBD1. From germline, CDR1 is LGHNA and CDR2 YNFKEQ. This CDR3 is built from 14 residues. Trimming cost V 3 bases and J 6 bases; bases outside gene matches: 5. The CDR3 nucleotides are TGTGCCAGCAGCCAGGGCCGACAGGGAAACATTCAGTACTTC. Its protein product is CASSQGRQGNIQYF.

The chain has TRBV29-1 and TRBJ1-1; D not resolved. CDR1 SQVTM and CDR2 ANQGSEA come from the germline V gene. V lost 7 bases to trimming and J lost 3 bases, with 18 bases between them. The CDR3 is made up of 14 amino acids. CDR3 sequence: CSGVEGRGYTEAFF. As DNA, the CDR3 is TGCAGCGGTGTCGAAGGGCGCGGGTACACTGAAGCTTTCTTT. Full variable domain (rest looked up from reference TRBV29-1 and TRBJ1-1): SAVISQKPSRDICQRGTSLTIQCQVDSQVTMMFWYRQQPGQSLTLIATANQGSEATYESGFVIDKFPISRPNLTFSTLTVSNMSPEDSSIYLCSGVEGRGYTEAFFGQGTRLTVV.